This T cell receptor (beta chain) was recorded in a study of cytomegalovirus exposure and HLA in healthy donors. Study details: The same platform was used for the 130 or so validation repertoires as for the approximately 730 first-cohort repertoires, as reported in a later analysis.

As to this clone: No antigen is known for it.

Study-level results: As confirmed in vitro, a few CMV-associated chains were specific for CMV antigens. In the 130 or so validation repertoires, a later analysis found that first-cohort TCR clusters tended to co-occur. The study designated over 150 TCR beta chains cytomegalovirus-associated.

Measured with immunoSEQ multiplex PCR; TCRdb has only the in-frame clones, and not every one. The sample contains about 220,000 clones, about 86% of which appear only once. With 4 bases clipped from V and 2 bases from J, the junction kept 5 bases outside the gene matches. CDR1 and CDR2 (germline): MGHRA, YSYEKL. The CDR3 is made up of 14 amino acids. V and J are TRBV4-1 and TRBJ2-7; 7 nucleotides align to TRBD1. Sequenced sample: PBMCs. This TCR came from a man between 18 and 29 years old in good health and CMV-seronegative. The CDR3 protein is CASSPRQGTYEQYF. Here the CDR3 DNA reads TGCGCCAGCAGCCCGCGACAGGGCACCTACGAGCAGTACTTC.